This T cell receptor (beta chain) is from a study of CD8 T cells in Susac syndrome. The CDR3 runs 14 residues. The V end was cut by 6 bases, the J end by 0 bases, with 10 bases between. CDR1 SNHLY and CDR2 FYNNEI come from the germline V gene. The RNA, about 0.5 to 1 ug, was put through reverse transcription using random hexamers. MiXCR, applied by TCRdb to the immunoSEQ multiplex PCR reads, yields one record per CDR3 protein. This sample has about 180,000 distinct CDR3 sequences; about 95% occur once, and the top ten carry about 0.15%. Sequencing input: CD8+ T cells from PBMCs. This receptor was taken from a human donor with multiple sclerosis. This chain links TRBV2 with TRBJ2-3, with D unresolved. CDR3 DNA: TGTGCCAGCAGGCCCACAACTAGCACAGATACGCAGTATTTT. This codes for CASRPTTSTDTQYF.